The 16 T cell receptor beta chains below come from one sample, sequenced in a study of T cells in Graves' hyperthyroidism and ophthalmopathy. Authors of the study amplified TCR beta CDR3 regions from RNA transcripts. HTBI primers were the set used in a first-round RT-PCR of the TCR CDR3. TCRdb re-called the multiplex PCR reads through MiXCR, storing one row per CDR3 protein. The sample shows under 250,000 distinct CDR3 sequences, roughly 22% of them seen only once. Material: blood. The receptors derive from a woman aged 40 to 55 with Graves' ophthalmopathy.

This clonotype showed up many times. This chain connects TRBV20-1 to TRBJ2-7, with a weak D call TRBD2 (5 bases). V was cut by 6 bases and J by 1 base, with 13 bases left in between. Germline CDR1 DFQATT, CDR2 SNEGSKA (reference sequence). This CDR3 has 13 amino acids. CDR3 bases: TGCAGTGCGGCAGTGCGGGCTTCCTACGAGCAGTACTTC. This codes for CSAAVRASYEQYF.

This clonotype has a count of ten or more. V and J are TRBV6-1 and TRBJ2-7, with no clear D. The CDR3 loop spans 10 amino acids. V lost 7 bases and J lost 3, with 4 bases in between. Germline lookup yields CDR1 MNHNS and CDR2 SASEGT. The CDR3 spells CASKDYEQYF. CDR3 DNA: TGTGCCAGCAAGGACTACGAGCAGTACTTC.

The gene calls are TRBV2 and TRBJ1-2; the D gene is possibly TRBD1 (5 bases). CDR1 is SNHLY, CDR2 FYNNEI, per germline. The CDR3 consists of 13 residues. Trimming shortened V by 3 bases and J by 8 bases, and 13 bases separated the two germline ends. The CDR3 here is CASSERTFSGYTF. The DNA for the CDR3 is TGTGCCAGCAGTGAGAGGACATTCTCAGGCTACACCTTC. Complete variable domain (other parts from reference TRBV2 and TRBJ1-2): EPEVTQTPSHQVTQMGQEVILRCVPISNHLYFYWYRQILGQKVEFLVSFYNNEISEKSEIFDDQFSVERPDGSNFTLKIRSTKLEDSAMYFCASSERTFSGYTFGSGTRLTVV.

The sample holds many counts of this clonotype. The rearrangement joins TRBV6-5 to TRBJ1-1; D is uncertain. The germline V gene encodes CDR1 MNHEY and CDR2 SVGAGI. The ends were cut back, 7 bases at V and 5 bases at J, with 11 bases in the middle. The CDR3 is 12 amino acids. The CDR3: CASTGKGTEAFF. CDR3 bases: TGTGCCAGCACCGGGAAAGGGACTGAAGCTTTCTTT.

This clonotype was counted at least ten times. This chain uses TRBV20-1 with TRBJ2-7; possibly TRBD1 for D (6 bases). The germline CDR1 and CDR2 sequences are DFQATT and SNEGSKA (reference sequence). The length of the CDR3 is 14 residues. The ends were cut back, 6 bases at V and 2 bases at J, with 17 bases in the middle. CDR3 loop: CSAGTGYATYEQYF. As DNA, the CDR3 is TGCAGTGCCGGTACAGGGTACGCGACCTACGAGCAGTACTTC.

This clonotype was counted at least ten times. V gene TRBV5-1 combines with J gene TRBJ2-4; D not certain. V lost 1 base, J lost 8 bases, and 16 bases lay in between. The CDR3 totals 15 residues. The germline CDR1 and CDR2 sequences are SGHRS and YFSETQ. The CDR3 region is CASSLLEGLSDIQYF. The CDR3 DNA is TGCGCCAGCAGCTTGCTAGAAGGGTTAAGTGACATTCAGTACTTC.

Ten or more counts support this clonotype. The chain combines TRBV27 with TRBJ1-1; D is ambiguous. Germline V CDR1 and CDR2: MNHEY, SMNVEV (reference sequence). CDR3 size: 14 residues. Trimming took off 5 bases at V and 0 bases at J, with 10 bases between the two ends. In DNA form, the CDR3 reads TGTGCCAGCAGTCGTAACGGCCTGAACACTGAAGCTTTCTTT. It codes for CASSRNGLNTEAFF.

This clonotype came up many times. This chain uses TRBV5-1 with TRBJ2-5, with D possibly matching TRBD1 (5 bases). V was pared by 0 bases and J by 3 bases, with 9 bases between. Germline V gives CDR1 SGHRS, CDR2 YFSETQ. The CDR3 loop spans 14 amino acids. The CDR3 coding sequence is TGCGCCAGCAGCTTGGCCGGACAAGAAGAGACCCAGTACTTC. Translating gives CASSLAGQEETQYF.

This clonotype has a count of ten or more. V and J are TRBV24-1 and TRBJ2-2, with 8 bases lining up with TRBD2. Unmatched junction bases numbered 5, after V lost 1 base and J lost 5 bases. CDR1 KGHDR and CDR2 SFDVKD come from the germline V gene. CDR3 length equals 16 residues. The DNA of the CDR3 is TGTGCCACCAGTGATTTTGCGGGGGGAACGACCGGGGAGCTGTTTTTT. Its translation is CATSDFAGGTTGELFF.

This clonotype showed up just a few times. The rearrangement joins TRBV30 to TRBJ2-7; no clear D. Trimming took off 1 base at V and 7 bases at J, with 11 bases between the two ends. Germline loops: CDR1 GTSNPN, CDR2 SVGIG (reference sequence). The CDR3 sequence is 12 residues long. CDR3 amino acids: CAWSESAREQYF. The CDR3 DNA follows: TGTGCCTGGAGTGAGAGCGCCCGGGAGCAGTACTTC.

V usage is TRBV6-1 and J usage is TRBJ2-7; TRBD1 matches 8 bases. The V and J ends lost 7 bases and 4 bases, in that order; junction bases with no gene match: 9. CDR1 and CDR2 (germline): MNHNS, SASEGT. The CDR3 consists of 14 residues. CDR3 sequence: CASKKGQGGYEQYF. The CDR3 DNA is TGTGCCAGCAAGAAAGGACAGGGAGGTTACGAGCAGTACTTC.

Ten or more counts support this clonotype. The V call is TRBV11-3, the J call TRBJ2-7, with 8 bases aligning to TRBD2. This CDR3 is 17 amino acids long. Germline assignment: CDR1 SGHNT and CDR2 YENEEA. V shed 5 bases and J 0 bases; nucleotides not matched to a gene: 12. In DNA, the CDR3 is TGTGCCAGCAGCCCCGAGACTAGCGAGTACCTCTCCTACGAGCAGTACTTC. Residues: CASSPETSEYLSYEQYF.

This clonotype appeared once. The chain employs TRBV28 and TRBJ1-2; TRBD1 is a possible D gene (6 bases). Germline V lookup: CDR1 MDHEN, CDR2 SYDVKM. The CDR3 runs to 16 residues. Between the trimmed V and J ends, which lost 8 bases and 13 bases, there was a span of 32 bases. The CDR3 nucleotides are TGTGCCAGCGGGTCCGTCGGGTCATGGGACTTACAGGGATCCACCTTC. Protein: CASGSVGSWDLQGSTF.

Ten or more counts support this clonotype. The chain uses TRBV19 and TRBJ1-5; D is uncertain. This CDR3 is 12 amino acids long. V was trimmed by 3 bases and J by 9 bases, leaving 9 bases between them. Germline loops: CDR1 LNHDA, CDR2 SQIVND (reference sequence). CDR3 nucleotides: TGTGCCAGTAGTATGGGTCAGTTGCCCCAGCATTTT. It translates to CASSMGQLPQHF.

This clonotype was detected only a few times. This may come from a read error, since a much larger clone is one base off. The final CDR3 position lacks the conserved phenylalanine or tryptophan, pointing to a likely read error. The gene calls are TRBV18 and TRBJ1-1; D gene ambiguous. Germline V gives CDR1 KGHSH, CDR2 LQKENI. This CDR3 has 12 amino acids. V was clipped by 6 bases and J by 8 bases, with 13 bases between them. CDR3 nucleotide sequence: TGTGCCAGCTCGCCGGGCGGGCCCGAAGCTTTCTCT. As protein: CASSPGGPEAFS.

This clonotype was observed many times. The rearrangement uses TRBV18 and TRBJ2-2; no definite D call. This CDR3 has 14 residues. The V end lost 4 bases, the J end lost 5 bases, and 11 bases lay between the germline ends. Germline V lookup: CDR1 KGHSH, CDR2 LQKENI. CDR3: CASSLDRTTGELFF. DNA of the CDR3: TGTGCCAGCTCACTGGATCGGACGACCGGGGAGCTGTTTTTT. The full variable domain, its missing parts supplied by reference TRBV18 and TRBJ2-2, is NAGVMQNPRHLVRRRGQEARLRCSPMKGHSHVYWYRQLPEEGLKFMVYLQKENIIDESGMPKERFSAEFPKEGPSILRIQQVVRGDSAAYFCASSLDRTTGELFFGEGSRLTVL.